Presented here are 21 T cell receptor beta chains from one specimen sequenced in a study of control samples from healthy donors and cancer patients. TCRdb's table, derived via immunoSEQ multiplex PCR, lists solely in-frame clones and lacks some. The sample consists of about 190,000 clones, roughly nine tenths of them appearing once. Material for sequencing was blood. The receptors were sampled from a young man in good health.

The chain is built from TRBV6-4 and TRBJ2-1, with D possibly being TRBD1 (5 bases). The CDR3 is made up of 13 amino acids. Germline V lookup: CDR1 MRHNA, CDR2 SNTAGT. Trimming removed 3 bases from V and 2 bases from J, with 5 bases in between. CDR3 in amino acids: CASSEDTYNEQFF. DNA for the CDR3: TGTGCCAGCAGTGAGGACACCTACAATGAGCAGTTCTTC.

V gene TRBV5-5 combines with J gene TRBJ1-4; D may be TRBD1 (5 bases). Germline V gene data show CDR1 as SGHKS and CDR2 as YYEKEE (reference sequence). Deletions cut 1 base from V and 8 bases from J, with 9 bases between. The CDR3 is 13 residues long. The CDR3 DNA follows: TGTGCCAGCAGCTTGAAACAGGAAGAAAAACTGTTTTTT. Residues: CASSLKQEEKLFF.

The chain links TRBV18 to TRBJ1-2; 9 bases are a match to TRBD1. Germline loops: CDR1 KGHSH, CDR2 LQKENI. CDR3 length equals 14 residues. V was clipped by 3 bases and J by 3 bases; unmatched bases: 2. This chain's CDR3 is CASSPRDRDYGYTF. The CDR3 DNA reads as TGTGCCAGCTCACCCCGGGACAGGGACTATGGCTACACCTTC.

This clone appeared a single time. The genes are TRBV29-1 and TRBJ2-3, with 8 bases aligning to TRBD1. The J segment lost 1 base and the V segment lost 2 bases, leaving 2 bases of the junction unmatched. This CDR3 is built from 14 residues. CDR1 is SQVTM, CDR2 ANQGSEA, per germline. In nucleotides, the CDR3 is TGCAGCGTTGAAAGGGGACAGGGCACAGATACGCAGTATTTT. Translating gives CSVERGQGTDTQYF.

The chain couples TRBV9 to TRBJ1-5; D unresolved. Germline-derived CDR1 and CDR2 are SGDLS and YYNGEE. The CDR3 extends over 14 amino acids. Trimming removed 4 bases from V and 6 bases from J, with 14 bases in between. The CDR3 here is CASSPLGSTQPQHF. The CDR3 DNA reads TGTGCCAGCAGCCCACTTGGATCCACTCAGCCCCAGCATTTT.

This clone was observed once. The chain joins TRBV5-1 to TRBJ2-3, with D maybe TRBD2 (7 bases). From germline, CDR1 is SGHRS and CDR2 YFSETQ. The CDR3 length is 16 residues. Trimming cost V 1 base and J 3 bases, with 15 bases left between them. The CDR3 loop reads CASSLYSGGLTDTQYF. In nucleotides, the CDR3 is TGCGCCAGCAGCTTGTATTCCGGGGGGCTGACAGATACGCAGTATTTT.

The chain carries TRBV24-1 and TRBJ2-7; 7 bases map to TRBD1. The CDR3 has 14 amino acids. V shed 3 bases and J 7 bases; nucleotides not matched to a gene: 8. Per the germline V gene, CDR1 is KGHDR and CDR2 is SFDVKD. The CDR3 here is CATSDPNRGPEQYF. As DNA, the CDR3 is TGTGCCACCAGTGATCCTAACAGGGGACCTGAGCAGTACTTC.

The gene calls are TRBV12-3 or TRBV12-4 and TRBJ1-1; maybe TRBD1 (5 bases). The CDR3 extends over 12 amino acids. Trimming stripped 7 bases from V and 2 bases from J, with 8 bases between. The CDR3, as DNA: TGTGCCAGCACGGACACTAACACTGAAGCTTTCTTT. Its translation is CASTDTNTEAFF.

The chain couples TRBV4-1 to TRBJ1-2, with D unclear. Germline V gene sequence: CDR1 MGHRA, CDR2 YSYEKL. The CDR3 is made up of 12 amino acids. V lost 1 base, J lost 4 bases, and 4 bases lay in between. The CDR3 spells CASSQGLYGYTF. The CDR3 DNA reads TGCGCCAGCAGCCAAGGCCTCTATGGCTACACCTTC.

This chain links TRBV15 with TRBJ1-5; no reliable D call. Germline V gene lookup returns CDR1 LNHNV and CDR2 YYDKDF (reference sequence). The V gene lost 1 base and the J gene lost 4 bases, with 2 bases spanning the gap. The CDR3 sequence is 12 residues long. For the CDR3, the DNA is TGTGCCACCAGCAGAGCTAATCAGCCCCAGCATTTT. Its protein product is CATSRANQPQHF. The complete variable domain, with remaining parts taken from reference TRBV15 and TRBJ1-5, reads DAMVIQNPRYQVTQFGKPVTLSCSQTLNHNVMYWYQQKSSQAPKLLFHYYDKDFNNEADTPDNFQSRRPNTSFCFLDIRSPGLGDTAMYLCATSRANQPQHFGDGTRLSIL.

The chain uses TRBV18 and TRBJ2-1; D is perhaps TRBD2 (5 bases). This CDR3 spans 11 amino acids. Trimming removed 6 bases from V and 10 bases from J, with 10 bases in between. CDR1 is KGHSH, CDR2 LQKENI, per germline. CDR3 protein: CASSRADEQFF. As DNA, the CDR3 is TGTGCCAGCTCTCGAGCGGACGAGCAGTTCTTC.

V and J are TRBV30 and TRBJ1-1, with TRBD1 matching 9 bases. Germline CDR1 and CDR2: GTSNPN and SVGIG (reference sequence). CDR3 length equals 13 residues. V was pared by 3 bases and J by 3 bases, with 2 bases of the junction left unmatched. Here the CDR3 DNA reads TGTGCCTGGAGGGGACAGGGTTACACTGAAGCTTTCTTT. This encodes CAWRGQGYTEAFF.

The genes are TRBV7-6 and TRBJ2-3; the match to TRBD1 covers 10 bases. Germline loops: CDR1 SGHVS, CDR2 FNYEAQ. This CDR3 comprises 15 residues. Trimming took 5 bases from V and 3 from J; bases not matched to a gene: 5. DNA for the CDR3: TGTGCCAGCAGCCATCGACAGGGGGCAACAGATACGCAGTATTTT. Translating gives CASSHRQGATDTQYF.

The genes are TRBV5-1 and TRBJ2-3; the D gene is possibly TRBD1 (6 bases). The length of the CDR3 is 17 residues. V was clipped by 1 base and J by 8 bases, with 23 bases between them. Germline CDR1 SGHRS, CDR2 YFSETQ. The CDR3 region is CASSLRGRDLRGGTQYF. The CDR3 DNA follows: TGCGCCAGCAGCTTGAGGGGTAGAGACCTTCGAGGGGGTACGCAGTATTTT. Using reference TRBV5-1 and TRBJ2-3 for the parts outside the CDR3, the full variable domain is KAGVTQTPRYLIKTRGQQVTLSCSPISGHRSVSWYQQTPGQGLQFLFEYFSETQRNKGNFPGRFSGRQFSNSRSEMNVSTLELGDSALYLCASSLRGRDLRGGTQYFGPGTRLTVL.

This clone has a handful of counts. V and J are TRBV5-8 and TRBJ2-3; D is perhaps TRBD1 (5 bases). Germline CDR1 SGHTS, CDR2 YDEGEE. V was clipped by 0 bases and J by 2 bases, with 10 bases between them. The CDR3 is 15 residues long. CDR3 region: CASSLAWGLTDTQYF. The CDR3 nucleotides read TGTGCCAGCAGCTTGGCTTGGGGCCTCACAGATACGCAGTATTTT.

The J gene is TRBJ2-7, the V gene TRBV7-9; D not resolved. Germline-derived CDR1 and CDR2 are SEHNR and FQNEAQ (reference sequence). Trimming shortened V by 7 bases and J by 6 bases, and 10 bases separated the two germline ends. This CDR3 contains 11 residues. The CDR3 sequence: CASTDVGEQYF. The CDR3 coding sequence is TGTGCCAGCACCGATGTGGGCGAGCAGTACTTC. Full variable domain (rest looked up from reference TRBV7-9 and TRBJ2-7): DTGVSQNPRHKITKRGQNVTFRCDPISEHNRLYWYRQTLGQGPEFLTYFQNEAQLEKSRLLSDRFSAERPKGSFSTLEIQRTEQGDSAMYLCASTDVGEQYFGPGTRLTVT.

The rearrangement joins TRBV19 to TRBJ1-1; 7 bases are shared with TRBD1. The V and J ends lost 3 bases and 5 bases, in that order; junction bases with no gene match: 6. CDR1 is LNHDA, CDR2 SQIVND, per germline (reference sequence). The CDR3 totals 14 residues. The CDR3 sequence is CASSIFARGTEAFF. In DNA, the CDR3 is TGTGCCAGTAGTATTTTTGCCAGGGGGACTGAAGCTTTCTTT.

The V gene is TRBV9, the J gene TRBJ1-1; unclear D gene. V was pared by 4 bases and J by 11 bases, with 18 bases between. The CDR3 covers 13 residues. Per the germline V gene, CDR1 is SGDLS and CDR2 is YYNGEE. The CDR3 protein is CASSPQASTSAFF. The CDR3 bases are TGTGCCAGCAGCCCCCAGGCCTCTACCAGCGCTTTCTTT.

The CDR3 DNA sequence: TGTGCCTGGAGTGTAAGCGATGGGACACGTTATTCACCCCTCCACTTT. This codes for CAWSVSDGTRYSPLHF. The V call is TRBV30, the J call TRBJ1-6, with a tentative D call TRBD1 (6 bases). Germline CDR1 is GTSNPN and CDR2 is SVGIG (reference sequence). V was clipped by 0 bases and J by 8 bases, with 17 bases between them. The CDR3 length is 16 residues. Looking up the rest from reference TRBV30 and TRBJ1-6 gives the full variable domain: SQTIHQWPATLVQPVGSPLSLECTVEGTSNPNLYWYRQAAGRGLQLLFYSVGIGQISSEVPQNLSASRPQDRQFILSSKKLLLSDSGFYLCAWSVSDGTRYSPLHFGNGTRLTVT.

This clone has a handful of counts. The CDR3 nucleotides read TGTGCCAGCAGGCCCGACAGGGCCGGGTCCTGGAACACTGAAGCTTTCTTT. It is translated as CASRPDRAGSWNTEAFF. This chain links TRBV14 with TRBJ1-1; 7 positions match TRBD1. Germline V lookup: CDR1 SGHDN, CDR2 FVKESK. The CDR3 runs 17 residues. J was trimmed by 1 base and V by 6 bases; bases with no gene match: 14.

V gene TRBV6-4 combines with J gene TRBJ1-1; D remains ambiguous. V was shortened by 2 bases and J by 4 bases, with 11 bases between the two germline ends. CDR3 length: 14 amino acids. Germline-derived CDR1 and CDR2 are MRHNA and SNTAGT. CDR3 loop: CASSDSNRGTEAFF. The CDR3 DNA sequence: TGTGCCAGCAGTGACAGCAATCGCGGCACTGAAGCTTTCTTT.